What follows describes a single TCR beta chain. These data belong to a study of blood T cell repertoires in COVID-19. Across the study: T cells, B-cell-depleted T cells, or PBMCs provided the cDNA or gDNA that served as material.

Profiled with immunoSEQ multiplex PCR; TCRdb holds only in-frame clones, not every one. This table holds 350,000 to 500,000 clones, about 88% found once. The CDR3 spans 14 residues. Germline V gives CDR1 GTSNPN, CDR2 SVGIG (reference sequence). V was trimmed by 0 bases and J by 1 base, leaving 9 bases between them. The sample consisted of PBMCs or T cells enriched from blood (not recorded which). This receptor was obtained from a woman between 18 and 29 years old who had been exposed to COVID-19. The rearrangement links TRBV30 to TRBJ1-1, with D uncertain. CDR3 amino acids: CAWSVPPRNTEAFF. Written as DNA, the CDR3 is TGTGCCTGGAGTGTACCGCCTAGGAACACTGAAGCTTTCTTT. Drawing the rest from reference TRBV30 and TRBJ1-1, the complete variable domain is SQTIHQWPATLVQPVGSPLSLECTVEGTSNPNLYWYRQAAGRGLQLLFYSVGIGQISSEVPQNLSASRPQDRQFILSSKKLLLSDSGFYLCAWSVPPRNTEAFFGQGTRLTVV.